Listed below are T cell receptor beta chains from one sample, sequenced in a study of monozygotic twins with inflammatory bowel disease. TCRdb reprocessed the 5' RACE reads and stores each CDR3 protein as one record, lacking DNA. This table lists 200,000 to 250,000 distinct CDR3 sequences. Sample: blood. The receptor set was obtained from a human donor with ulcerative colitis or Crohn's disease, or a healthy co-twin of an affected twin (not recorded which). CDR3s include the opening cysteine and the closing phenylalanine or tryptophan.

cdr3_aa: CASSQDLWGEQFF
j_call: TRBJ2-1
v_call: TRBV4-1

cdr3_aa: CASSKGAFRPRGEQYF
j_call: TRBJ2-7
v_call: TRBV21-1

cdr3_aa: CASSLGRGEQFF
j_call: TRBJ2-1
v_call: TRBV5-1

cdr3_aa: CATSRGGPQPQHF
j_call: TRBJ1-5
v_call: TRBV15

cdr3_aa: CASSVGTGKYVEQYF
j_call: TRBJ2-7
v_call: TRBV9

cdr3_aa: CASSFTTLGPEQYF
j_call: TRBJ2-7
v_call: TRBV7-9

cdr3_aa: CAWSDVAVSYNEQFF
j_call: TRBJ2-1
v_call: TRBV30

cdr3_aa: CASSTGGSPLHF
j_call: TRBJ1-6
v_call: TRBV25-1

cdr3_aa: CASSLLGHGINTEAFF
j_call: TRBJ1-1
v_call: TRBV7-6

cdr3_aa: CASSASSTDTQYF
j_call: TRBJ2-3
v_call: TRBV5-6

cdr3_aa: CASSPSTGAGTGELFF
j_call: TRBJ2-2
v_call: TRBV5-8

cdr3_aa: CASSVAPGTSIANEQFF
j_call: TRBJ2-1
v_call: TRBV9

cdr3_aa: CSVTDREVRGYTF
j_call: TRBJ1-2
v_call: TRBV29-1

cdr3_aa: CSVSTGDSQPQHF
j_call: TRBJ1-5
v_call: TRBV29-1

cdr3_aa: CASSLPSGLDTQYF
j_call: TRBJ2-3
v_call: TRBV27

cdr3_aa: CASSLVSGSGELFF
j_call: TRBJ2-2
v_call: TRBV7-2

cdr3_aa: CSVGFGSSYNEQFF
j_call: TRBJ2-1
v_call: TRBV29-1

cdr3_aa: CSARDRSGRQGTYEQYF
j_call: TRBJ2-7
v_call: TRBV20-1

cdr3_aa: CSARTGGEGSNQPQHF
j_call: TRBJ1-5
v_call: TRBV20-1

cdr3_aa: CASSVVGQGRETQYF
j_call: TRBJ2-5
v_call: TRBV9

cdr3_aa: CASSLQATQYF
j_call: TRBJ2-5
v_call: TRBV18

cdr3_aa: CSVKRENTGELFF
j_call: TRBJ2-2
v_call: TRBV29-1